The 16 T cell receptor beta chains below were found in one sample sequenced in a study of shared clonotypes between healthy human individuals. Using immunoSEQ multiplex PCR, the repertoire was profiled, and TCRdb retains in-frame clones only, with some absent. The sample has about 1.1 million clones; around 77% are singletons. Input material: memory CD4+ T cells from PBMCs. As for subset: CD45RA-negative fraction. The receptors here all came from a man between 18 and 29 years old in good health. Some clones in this sample may be carry-over from other donors' samples.

The chain has TRBV5-6 and TRBJ1-3, with TRBD1 as a possible D gene (5 bases). The CDR3 spans 17 residues. Germline CDR1 reads SGHDT; CDR2 reads YYEEEE. Between the trimmed V and J ends, which lost 1 base and 2 bases, there was a span of 16 bases. The CDR3 coding sequence is TGTGCCAGCAGCTTGCCTTCCGGGACTCAGACTGGAAACACCATATATTTT. This gives the protein CASSLPSGTQTGNTIYF. Using reference TRBV5-6 and TRBJ1-3 for the parts outside the CDR3, the full variable domain is DAGVTQSPTHLIKTRGQQVTLRCSPKSGHDTVSWYQQALGQGPQFIFQYYEEEERQRGNFPDRFSGHQFPNYSSELNVNALLLGDSALYLCASSLPSGTQTGNTIYFGEGSWLTVV.

The chain employs TRBV27 and TRBJ1-2, with TRBD1 matching 11 bases. There are 20 residues in the CDR3. Per germline, CDR1 MNHEY and CDR2 SMNVEV (reference sequence). V lost 1 base to trimming and J lost 4 bases; unmatched junction nucleotides: 17. The CDR3 coding sequence is TGTGCCAGCAGTTTATTTTATCGGTACGGGACAGGGGGTCTCGGCTATGGCTACACCTTC. This codes for CASSLFYRYGTGGLGYGYTF.

This chain joins TRBV25-1 and TRBJ2-7, with D maybe TRBD1 (6 bases). Germline CDR1 and CDR2: MGHDK and SYGVNS. Deletions cut 1 base from V and 2 bases from J, with 12 bases between. The CDR3 has 15 amino acids. For the CDR3, the DNA is TGTGCCAGCAGTGAATGGTCAGGGGACCCCTACGAGCAGTACTTC. This codes for CASSEWSGDPYEQYF.

The rearrangement links TRBV6-1 to TRBJ2-3; D perhaps matches TRBD2 (5 bases). Trimming took 7 bases from V and 0 from J, leaving 8 bases between them. The germline CDR1 and CDR2 sequences are MNHNS and SASEGT. This CDR3 has 13 residues. This CDR3 reads CASIGGSTDTQYF. CDR3 coding DNA: TGTGCCAGCATTGGCGGGAGCACAGATACGCAGTATTTT.

V is TRBV2 and J is TRBJ1-1, with D uncertain. This CDR3 has 12 residues. The germline V and J ends were trimmed by 4 bases and 5 bases, with 8 bases remaining between them. Germline V lookup: CDR1 SNHLY, CDR2 FYNNEI. The CDR3 sequence is CASSGTWTEAFF. The CDR3, as DNA: TGTGCCAGCAGTGGAACGTGGACTGAAGCTTTCTTT.

Worth noting for this clone: One base away lies a much larger clone, so this may be a sequencing read error. V gene TRBV2 combines with J gene TRBJ1-2; 7 bases match TRBD1. The CDR3 has 13 amino acids. With V trimmed by 6 bases and J by 9 bases, 10 bases remained unmatched. The germline gives CDR1 SNHLY, CDR2 FYNNEI. CDR3 DNA sequence: TGTGCCAGCAGACCTCAGACAGGGCAATGCTACACCTTC. It translates to CASRPQTGQCYTF.

The V gene is TRBV6-6, the J gene TRBJ1-4, with D unresolved. V dropped 2 bases and J dropped 6 bases, with 13 bases sitting between them. Looked up from germline, CDR1 is MNHNY and CDR2 is SVGAGI (reference sequence). The CDR3 has 15 amino acids. In DNA form, the CDR3 reads TGTGCCAGCAGTTACATCCGGGCCCCTGATGAAAAACTGTTTTTT. Its translation: CASSYIRAPDEKLFF.

With regard to this clone: Other DNA sequences from this sample encode an identical CDR3 as well. The V gene is TRBV18, the J gene TRBJ2-3; no clear D. Germline CDR1 reads KGHSH; CDR2 reads LQKENI. This CDR3 comprises 12 residues. With 3 bases removed from V and 5 bases from J, the gap between germline ends came to 6 bases. The CDR3 loop is CASSPGRDTQYF. CDR3 nucleotides: TGTGCCAGCTCACCTGGTAGAGATACGCAGTATTTT.

The table lists this clone with a few counts. The same CDR3 also results from other DNA sequences found in this sample. This chain links TRBV6-5 with TRBJ2-1, with D possibly matching TRBD2 (5 bases). Germline V CDR1 and CDR2: MNHEY, SVGAGI. Between the trimmed V and J ends, which lost 0 bases and 2 bases, there was a span of 8 bases. CDR3 size: 15 residues. CDR3 region: CASSYSAGTYNEQFF. In DNA form, the CDR3 reads TGTGCCAGCAGTTACTCGGCGGGCACCTACAATGAGCAGTTCTTC.

CDR3 sequence reads: CASSQEVPNNEKLFF. The CDR3 DNA follows: TGTGCCAGCAGCCAAGAAGTCCCCAATAATGAAAAACTGTTTTTT. This chain joins TRBV4-2 and TRBJ1-4; D gene uncertain. Trimming took off 0 bases at V and 4 bases at J, with 9 bases between the two ends. Germline lookup yields CDR1 LGHNA and CDR2 YNFKEQ. The length of the CDR3 is 15 residues.

In regard to this clone: A much larger clone differs from this one at a single base, so this may be a read error. J is TRBJ2-1 and V is TRBV7-9; 7 nucleotides match TRBD1. J lost 7 bases, V lost 5 bases, and 2 bases had no gene match. CDR1 and CDR2 from the germline V gene are SEHNR and FQNEAQ (reference sequence). The CDR3 runs to 12 residues. The CDR3: CASSQGENEQFF. CDR3 DNA sequence: TGTGCCAGCAGCCAGGGGGAGAATGAGCAGTTCTTC.

The table lists this clone with a count of one. With only one base between it and a far larger clone, this is likely a read error. Other DNA sequences in the same sample also yield this CDR3. The chain has TRBV5-1 and TRBJ2-7, with 7 positions matching TRBD1. The CDR3 length is 19 residues. The V gene's germline CDR1 is SGHRS and CDR2 YFSETQ. After removal of 1 base from V and 4 bases from J, the junction contained 20 bases not matched to a gene. CDR3 sequence: CASSLSRDRPSLASYEQYF. CDR3 DNA sequence: TGCGCCAGCAGCTTGTCCCGGGACAGACCATCCTTGGCCTCTTACGAGCAGTACTTC.

The chain carries TRBV6-5 and TRBJ2-2; 8 positions agree with TRBD2. After removal of 0 bases from V and 6 bases from J, the junction contained 6 bases not matched to a gene. Germline-derived CDR1 and CDR2 are MNHEY and SVGAGI. The CDR3 spans 16 residues. Here the CDR3 DNA reads TGTGCCAGCAGTTACTCACTAGCGGCACGCGCCGGGGAGCTGTTTTTT. It codes for CASSYSLAARAGELFF.

V and J are TRBV11-2 and TRBJ2-7, with D unresolved. Germline V CDR1 and CDR2: SGHAT, FQNNGV. V lost 5 bases and J 5 bases, leaving 19 bases between the germline ends. The CDR3 contains 15 residues. The chain's CDR3 is CASSHPRWRSHEQYF. In DNA, the CDR3 is TGTGCCAGCAGCCACCCTAGGTGGCGGTCCCACGAGCAGTACTTC.

In its sample, this clone was seen a few times. Within the sample, other DNA sequences also encode this same CDR3. The rearrangement links TRBV30 to TRBJ2-1; 11 bases align to TRBD2. J was trimmed by 5 bases and V by 0 bases; bases with no gene match: 9. The CDR3 sequence is 17 residues long. Germline CDR1 is GTSNPN and CDR2 is SVGIG (reference sequence). The CDR3 loop is CAWSVPPGGLADNEQFF. In DNA, the CDR3 is TGTGCCTGGAGTGTTCCCCCGGGGGGACTAGCGGACAATGAGCAGTTCTTC.

V is TRBV7-9 and J is TRBJ1-2; no clear D. This CDR3 is 13 amino acids long. CDR1 and CDR2 (germline): SEHNR, FQNEAQ (reference sequence). Trimming stripped 5 bases from V and 4 bases from J, with 11 bases between. In DNA, the CDR3 is TGTGCCAGCAGCCGAGACACCACCTATGGCTACACCTTC. Translated: CASSRDTTYGYTF. The full variable domain, its missing parts supplied by reference TRBV7-9 and TRBJ1-2, is DTGVSQNPRHKITKRGQNVTFRCDPISEHNRLYWYRQTLGQGPEFLTYFQNEAQLEKSRLLSDRFSAERPKGSFSTLEIQRTEQGDSAMYLCASSRDTTYGYTFGSGTRLTVV.